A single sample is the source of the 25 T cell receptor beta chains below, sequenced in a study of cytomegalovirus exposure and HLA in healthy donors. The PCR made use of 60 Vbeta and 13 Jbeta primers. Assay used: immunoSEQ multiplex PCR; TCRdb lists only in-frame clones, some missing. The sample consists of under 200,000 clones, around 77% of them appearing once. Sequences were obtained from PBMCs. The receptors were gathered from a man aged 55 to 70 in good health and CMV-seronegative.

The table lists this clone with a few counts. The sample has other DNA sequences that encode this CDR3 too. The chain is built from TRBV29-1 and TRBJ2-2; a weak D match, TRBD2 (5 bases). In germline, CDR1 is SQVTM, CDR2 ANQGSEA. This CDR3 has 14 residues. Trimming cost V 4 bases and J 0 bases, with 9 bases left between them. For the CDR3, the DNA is TGCAGCGTTGTTCTGGGAGCGAACACCGGGGAGCTGTTTTTT. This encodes CSVVLGANTGELFF.

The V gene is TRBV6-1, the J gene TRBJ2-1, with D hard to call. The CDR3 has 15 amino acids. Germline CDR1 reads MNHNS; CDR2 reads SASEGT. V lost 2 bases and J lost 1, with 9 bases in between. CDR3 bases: TGTGCCAGCAGTGAACTTCCGGGTTCCTACAATGAGCAGTTCTTC. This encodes CASSELPGSYNEQFF.

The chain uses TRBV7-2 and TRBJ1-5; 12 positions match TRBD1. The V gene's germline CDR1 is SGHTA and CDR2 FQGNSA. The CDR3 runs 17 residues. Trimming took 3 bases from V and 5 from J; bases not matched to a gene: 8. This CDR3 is CASSFGPGQGAYQPQHF. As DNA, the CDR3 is TGTGCCAGCAGCTTCGGCCCGGGACAGGGGGCTTATCAGCCCCAGCATTTT.

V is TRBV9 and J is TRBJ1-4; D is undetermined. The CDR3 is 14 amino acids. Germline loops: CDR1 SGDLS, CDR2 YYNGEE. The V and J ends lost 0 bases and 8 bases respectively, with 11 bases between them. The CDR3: CASSVGREPEKLFF. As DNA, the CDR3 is TGTGCCAGCAGCGTAGGCCGGGAGCCCGAAAAACTGTTTTTT.

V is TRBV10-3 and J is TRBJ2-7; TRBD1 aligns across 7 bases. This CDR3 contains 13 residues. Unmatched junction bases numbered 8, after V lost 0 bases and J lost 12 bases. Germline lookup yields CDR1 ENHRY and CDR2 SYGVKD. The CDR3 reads CAISESDRHRLYF. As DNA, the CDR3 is TGTGCCATCAGTGAGTCGGACAGGCATCGGCTGTACTTC.

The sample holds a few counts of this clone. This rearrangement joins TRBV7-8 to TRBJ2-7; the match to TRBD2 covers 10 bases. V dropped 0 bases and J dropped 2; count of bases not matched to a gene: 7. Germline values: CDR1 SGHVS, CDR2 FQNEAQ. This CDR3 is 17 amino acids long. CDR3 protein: CASSLALTSGATYEQYF. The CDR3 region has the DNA TGTGCCAGCAGCTTAGCCCTTACTAGCGGGGCCACCTACGAGCAGTACTTC.

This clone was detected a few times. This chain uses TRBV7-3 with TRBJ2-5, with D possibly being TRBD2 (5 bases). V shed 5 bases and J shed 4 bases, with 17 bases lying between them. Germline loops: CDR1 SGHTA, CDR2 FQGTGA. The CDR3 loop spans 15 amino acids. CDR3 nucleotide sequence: TGTGCCAGCAGCGACCTGGGAGCGATGGGAGAGACCCAGTACTTC. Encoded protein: CASSDLGAMGETQYF. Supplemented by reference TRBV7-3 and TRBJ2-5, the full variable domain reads GAGVSQTPSNKVTEKGKYVELRCDPISGHTALYWYRQSLGQGPEFLIYFQGTGAADDSGLPNDRFFAVRPEGSVSTLKIQRTERGDSAVYLCASSDLGAMGETQYFGPGTRLLVL.

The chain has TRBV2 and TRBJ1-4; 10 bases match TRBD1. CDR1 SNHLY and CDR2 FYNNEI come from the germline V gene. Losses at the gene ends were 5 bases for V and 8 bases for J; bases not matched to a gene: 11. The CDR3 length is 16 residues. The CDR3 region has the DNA TGTGCCAGCAGTAAAAATAGACAGGGGGCAACGGAAAAACTGTTTTTT. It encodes CASSKNRQGATEKLFF.

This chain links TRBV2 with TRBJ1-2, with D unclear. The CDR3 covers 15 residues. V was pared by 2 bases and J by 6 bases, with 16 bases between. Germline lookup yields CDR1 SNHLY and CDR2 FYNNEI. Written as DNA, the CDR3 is TGTGCCAGCAGTGAATTTGGTATAACGGTAAATGGCTACACCTTC. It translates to CASSEFGITVNGYTF.

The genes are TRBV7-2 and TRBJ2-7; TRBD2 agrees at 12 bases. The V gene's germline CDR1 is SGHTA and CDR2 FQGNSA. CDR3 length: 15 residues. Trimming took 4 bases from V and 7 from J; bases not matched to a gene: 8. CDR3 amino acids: CASSSLAGGPREQYF. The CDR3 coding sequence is TGTGCCAGCAGCTCCCTAGCGGGAGGGCCTAGAGAGCAGTACTTC. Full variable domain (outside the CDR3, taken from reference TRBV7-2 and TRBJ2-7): GAGVSQSPSNKVTEKGKDVELRCDPISGHTALYWYRQSLGQGLEFLIYFQGNSAPDKSGLPSDRFSAERTGGSVSTLTIQRTQQEDSAVYLCASSSLAGGPREQYFGPGTRLTVT.

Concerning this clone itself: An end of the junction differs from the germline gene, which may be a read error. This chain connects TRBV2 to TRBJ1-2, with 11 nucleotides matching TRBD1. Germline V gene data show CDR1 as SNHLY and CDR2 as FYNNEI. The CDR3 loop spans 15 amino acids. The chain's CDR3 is CASSGDRTGGYGYPF. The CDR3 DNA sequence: TGTGCCAGCAGCGGGGATCGGACAGGGGGCTATGGCTACCCCTTC.

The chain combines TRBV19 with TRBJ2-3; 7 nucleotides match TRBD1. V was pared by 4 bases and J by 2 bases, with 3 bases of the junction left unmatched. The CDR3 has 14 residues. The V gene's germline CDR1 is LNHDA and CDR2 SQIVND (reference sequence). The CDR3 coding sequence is TGTGCCAGTAGTAGGGGACAGCTCACAGATACGCAGTATTTT. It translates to CASSRGQLTDTQYF. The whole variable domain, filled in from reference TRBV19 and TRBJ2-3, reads DGGITQSPKYLFRKEGQNVTLSCEQNLNHDAMYWYRQDPGQGLRLIYYSQIVNDFQKGDIAEGYSVSREKKESFPLTVTSAQKNPTAFYLCASSRGQLTDTQYFGPGTRLTVL.

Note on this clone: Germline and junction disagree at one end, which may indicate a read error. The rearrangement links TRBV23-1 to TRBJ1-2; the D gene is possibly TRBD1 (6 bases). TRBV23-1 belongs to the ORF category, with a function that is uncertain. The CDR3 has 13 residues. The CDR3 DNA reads TGCGCCAGCAGTCAATCGGGACAATATGGCTACCCCTTC. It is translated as CASSQSGQYGYPF.

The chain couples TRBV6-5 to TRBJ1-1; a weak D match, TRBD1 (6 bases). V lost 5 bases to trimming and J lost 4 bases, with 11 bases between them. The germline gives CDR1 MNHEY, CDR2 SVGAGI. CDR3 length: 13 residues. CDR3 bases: TGTGCCAGCAGTAGGAAAGGGGGCACTGAAGCTTTCTTT. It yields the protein CASSRKGGTEAFF.

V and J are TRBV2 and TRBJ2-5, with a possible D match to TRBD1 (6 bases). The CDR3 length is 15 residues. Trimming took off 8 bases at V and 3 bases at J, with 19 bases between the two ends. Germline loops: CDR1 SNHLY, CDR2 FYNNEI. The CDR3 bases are TGTGCCAGCTCCGAGCTCGGGACAACAAAAGAGACCCAGTACTTC. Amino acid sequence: CASSELGTTKETQYF.

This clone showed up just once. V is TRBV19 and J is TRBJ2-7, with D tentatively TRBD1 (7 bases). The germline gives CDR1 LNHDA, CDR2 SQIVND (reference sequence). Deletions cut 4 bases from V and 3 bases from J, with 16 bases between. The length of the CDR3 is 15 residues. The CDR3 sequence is CASSTEGTAIYEQYF. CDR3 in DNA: TGTGCCAGTAGTACGGAGGGGACAGCGATCTACGAGCAGTACTTC.

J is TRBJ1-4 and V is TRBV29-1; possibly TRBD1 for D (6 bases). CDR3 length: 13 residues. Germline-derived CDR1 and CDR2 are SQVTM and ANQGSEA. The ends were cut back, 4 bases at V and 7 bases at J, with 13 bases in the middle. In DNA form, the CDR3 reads TGCAGCGTTGGGAACAGGGCGGGTGAAAAACTGTTTTTT. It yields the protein CSVGNRAGEKLFF. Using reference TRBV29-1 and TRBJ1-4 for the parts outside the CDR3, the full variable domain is SAVISQKPSRDICQRGTSLTIQCQVDSQVTMMFWYRQQPGQSLTLIATANQGSEATYESGFVIDKFPISRPNLTFSTLTVSNMSPEDSSIYLCSVGNRAGEKLFFGSGTQLSVL.

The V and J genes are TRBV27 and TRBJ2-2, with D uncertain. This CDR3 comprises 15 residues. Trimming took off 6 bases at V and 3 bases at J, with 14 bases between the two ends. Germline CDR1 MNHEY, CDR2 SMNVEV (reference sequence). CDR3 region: CASRPFRSHTGELFF. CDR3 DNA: TGTGCCAGCAGACCCTTTAGGAGTCACACCGGGGAGCTGTTTTTT.

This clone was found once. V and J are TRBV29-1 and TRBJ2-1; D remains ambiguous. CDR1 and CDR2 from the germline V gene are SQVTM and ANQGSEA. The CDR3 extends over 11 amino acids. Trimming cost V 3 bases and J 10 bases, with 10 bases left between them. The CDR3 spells CSVDGALEQFF. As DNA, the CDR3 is TGCAGCGTTGATGGAGCGTTAGAGCAGTTCTTC.

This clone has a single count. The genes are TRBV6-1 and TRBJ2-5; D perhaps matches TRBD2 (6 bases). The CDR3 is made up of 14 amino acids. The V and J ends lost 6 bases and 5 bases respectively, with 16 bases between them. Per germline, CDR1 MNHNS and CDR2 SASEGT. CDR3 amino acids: CASSTSQGGETQYF. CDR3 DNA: TGTGCCAGCAGCACTAGCCAGGGTGGGGAGACCCAGTACTTC.

DNA for the CDR3: TGTGCCAGCAGCTTGAGGGGGGGAGATACGCAGTATTTT. It yields the protein CASSLRGGDTQYF. The chain carries TRBV5-4 and TRBJ2-3, with a possible D match to TRBD2 (7 bases). The CDR3 length is 13 residues. The V gene lost 1 base and the J gene lost 5 bases, with 8 bases spanning the gap. Per germline, CDR1 SGHNT and CDR2 YYREEE (reference sequence).

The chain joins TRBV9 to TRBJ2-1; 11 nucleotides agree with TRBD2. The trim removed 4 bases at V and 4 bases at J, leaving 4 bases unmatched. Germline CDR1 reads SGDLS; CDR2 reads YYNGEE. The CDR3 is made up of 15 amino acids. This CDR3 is CASSLTSGEYNEQFF. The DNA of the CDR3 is TGTGCCAGCAGCTTGACTAGCGGGGAATACAATGAGCAGTTCTTC.

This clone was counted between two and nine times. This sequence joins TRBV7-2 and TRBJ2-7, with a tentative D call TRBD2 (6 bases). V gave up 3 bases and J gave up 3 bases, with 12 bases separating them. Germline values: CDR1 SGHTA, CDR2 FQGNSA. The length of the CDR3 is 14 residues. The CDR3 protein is CASSFPGTLYEQYF. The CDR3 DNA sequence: TGTGCCAGCAGCTTCCCCGGGACTCTCTACGAGCAGTACTTC. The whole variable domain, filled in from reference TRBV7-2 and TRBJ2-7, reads GAGVSQSPSNKVTEKGKDVELRCDPISGHTALYWYRQSLGQGLEFLIYFQGNSAPDKSGLPSDRFSAERTGGSVSTLTIQRTQQEDSAVYLCASSFPGTLYEQYFGPGTRLTVT.

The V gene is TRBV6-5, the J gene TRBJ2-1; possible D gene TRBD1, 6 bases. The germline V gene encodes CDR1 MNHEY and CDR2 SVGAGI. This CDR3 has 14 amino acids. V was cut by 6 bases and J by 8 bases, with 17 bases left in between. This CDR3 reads CASSRDTANYEQFF. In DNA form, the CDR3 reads TGTGCCAGCAGCCGGGACACCGCTAATTATGAGCAGTTCTTC.

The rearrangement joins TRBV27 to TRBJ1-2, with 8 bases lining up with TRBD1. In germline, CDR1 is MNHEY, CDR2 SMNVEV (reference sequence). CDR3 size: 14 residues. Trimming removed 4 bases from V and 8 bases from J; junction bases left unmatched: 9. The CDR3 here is CASSWQQGVGGYTF. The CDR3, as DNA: TGTGCCAGCAGTTGGCAACAGGGGGTCGGGGGCTACACCTTC.